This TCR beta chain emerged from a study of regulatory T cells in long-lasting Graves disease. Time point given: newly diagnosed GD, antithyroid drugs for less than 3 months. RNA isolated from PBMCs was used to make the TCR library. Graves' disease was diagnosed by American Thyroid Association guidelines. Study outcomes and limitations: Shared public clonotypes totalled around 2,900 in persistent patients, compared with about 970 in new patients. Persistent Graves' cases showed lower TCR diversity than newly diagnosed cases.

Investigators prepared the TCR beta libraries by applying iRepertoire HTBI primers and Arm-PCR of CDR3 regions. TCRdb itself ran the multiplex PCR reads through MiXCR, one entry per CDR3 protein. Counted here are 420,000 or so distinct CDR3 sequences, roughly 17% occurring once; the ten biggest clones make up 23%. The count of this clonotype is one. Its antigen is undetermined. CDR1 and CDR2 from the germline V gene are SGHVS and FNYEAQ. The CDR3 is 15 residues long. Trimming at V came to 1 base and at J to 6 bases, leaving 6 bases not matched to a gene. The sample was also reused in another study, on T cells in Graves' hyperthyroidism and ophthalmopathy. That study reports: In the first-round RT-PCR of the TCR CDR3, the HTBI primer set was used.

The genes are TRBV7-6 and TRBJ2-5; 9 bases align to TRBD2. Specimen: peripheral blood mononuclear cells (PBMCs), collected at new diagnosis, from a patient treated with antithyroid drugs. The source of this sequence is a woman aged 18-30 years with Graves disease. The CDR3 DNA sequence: TGTGCCAGCAGCTTAGGACTAGCGGCTCCAAAGACCCAGTACTTC. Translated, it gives CASSLGLAAPKTQYF.